Below are 9 T cell receptor beta chains sequenced from a single sample in a study of T cell changes during pregnancy in multiple sclerosis. Data came from immunoSEQ multiplex PCR; TCRdb stores just in-frame clones and leaves some out. Of more than 65,000 clones in the sample, 85% to 95% were seen once. The sample here was peripheral blood, taken in the first trimester of pregnancy. The receptors come from a female donor with multiple sclerosis, enrolled in a pregnancy study.

V is TRBV7-9 and J is TRBJ2-7; TRBD1 agrees at 7 bases. V gave up 5 bases and J gave up 5 bases; unmatched junction bases: 3. The germline V gene has CDR1 SEHNR and CDR2 FQNEAQ (reference sequence). CDR3 length: 12 amino acids. The CDR3 DNA is TGTGCCAGCAGCCCGACAGGGAACGAGCAGTACTTC. Protein sequence: CASSPTGNEQYF.

This rearrangement joins TRBV13 to TRBJ2-7; D is perhaps TRBD1 (5 bases). The CDR3 contains 13 residues. The V gene lost 4 bases and the J gene lost 2 bases, with 9 bases spanning the gap. The germline gives CDR1 PRHDT, CDR2 FYEKMQ (reference sequence). For the CDR3, the DNA is TGTGCCAGCAGCTCCGGACATACCTACGAGCAGTACTTC. Its translation is CASSSGHTYEQYF.

The chain combines TRBV15 with TRBJ2-5; 10 bases are a match to TRBD2. J was trimmed by 4 bases and V by 1 base; bases with no gene match: 6. The CDR3 length is 16 residues. The V gene's germline CDR1 is LNHNV and CDR2 YYDKDF (reference sequence). Here the CDR3 DNA reads TGTGCCACCAGCAGAGGTTTGCTAGCGGGAGTAGAGACCCAGTACTTC. It specifies CATSRGLLAGVETQYF. Together with reference TRBV15 and TRBJ2-5, the CDR3 gives the full variable domain: DAMVIQNPRYQVTQFGKPVTLSCSQTLNHNVMYWYQQKSSQAPKLLFHYYDKDFNNEADTPDNFQSRRPNTSFCFLDIRSPGLGDTAMYLCATSRGLLAGVETQYFGPGTRLLVL.

This chain connects TRBV7-9 to TRBJ1-1; possible D gene TRBD1, 5 bases. Deletions cut 5 bases from V and 0 bases from J, with 10 bases between. CDR3 size: 14 residues. Germline assignment: CDR1 SEHNR and CDR2 FQNEAQ (reference sequence). CDR3 in DNA: TGTGCCAGCAGCATATGGGACTTGAACACTGAAGCTTTCTTT. This gives the protein CASSIWDLNTEAFF.

CDR3 coding DNA: TGTGCCAGCAGCGTAGCAGGACTAGCGACCAGCAATGAGCAGTTCTTC. It translates to CASSVAGLATSNEQFF. The chain is built from TRBV9 and TRBJ2-1, with 9 bases identical to TRBD2. This CDR3 contains 16 residues. Germline values: CDR1 SGDLS, CDR2 YYNGEE. Losses at the gene ends were 0 bases for V and 6 bases for J; bases not matched to a gene: 7.

This sequence joins TRBV6-1 and TRBJ2-1; 8 nucleotides agree with TRBD2. J gave up 14 bases and V 2 bases, and 11 bases lay outside the gene matches. Looked up from germline, CDR1 is MNHNS and CDR2 is SASEGT. The CDR3 contains 14 residues. In DNA, the CDR3 is TGTGCCAGCAGTGAACGGGGGGGACCGGGAAAGGAGTTCTTC. This gives the protein CASSERGGPGKEFF.

V and J are TRBV7-6 and TRBJ2-7; maybe TRBD2 (7 bases). The CDR3 has 14 amino acids. Trimming cost V 4 bases and J 7 bases, with 17 bases left between them. CDR1 and CDR2 (germline): SGHVS, FNYEAQ. The CDR3 coding sequence is TGTGCCAGCAGCTCCTCTCGGGGGGCGGGGGAGCAGTACTTC. Protein: CASSSSRGAGEQYF. The variable domain in full, completed from reference TRBV7-6 and TRBJ2-7, reads GAGVSQSPRYKVTKRGQDVALRCDPISGHVSLYWYRQALGQGPEFLTYFNYEAQQDKSGLPNDRFSAERPEGSISTLTIQRTEQRDSAMYRCASSSSRGAGEQYFGPGTRLTVT.

DNA of the CDR3: TGTGCCAGCAGTGACTACAGGGGGAAGCAGTTCTTC. Translated: CASSDYRGKQFF. J is TRBJ2-1 and V is TRBV2, with 8 positions matching TRBD1. CDR3 size: 12 residues. Germline loops: CDR1 SNHLY, CDR2 FYNNEI. V lost 3 bases and J lost 11; bases outside the gene matches: 3.

This rearrangement joins TRBV12-5 to TRBJ1-1, with 9 bases that match TRBD1. The CDR3 extends over 12 amino acids. The J segment lost 11 bases and the V segment lost 6 bases, leaving 7 bases of the junction unmatched. Germline V gives CDR1 LGHNT, CDR2 FRNRAP. CDR3 DNA: TGTGCTAGTGGCTCCTGGACAGGGGATGCTTTCTTT. Amino acid sequence: CASGSWTGDAFF.